The entry below gives a single TCR beta chain sequence along with its context. Its antigen is currently unknown. The sample belongs to a study of T cells expressing NK-cell markers. The germline V gene has CDR1 SQVTM and CDR2 ANQGSEA. The CDR3 loop spans 17 amino acids. Study findings and constraints: The study found dominant NKG2C+ clonotypes at roughly 1.0-8% of CD8+ T cells in several donors.

Template switching by 5'RACE with UMIs generated the TCR beta cDNA. TCRdb reprocessed the 5' RACE reads and stores each CDR3 protein as one record, lacking DNA. This table lists 500,000 to 700,000 distinct CDR3 sequences. The sample consisted of blood T cells: a sorted CD56 or NKG2C T cell subset, CD4+ or CD8+ T cells, or bulk PBMC T cells (not recorded which). The chain uses TRBV29-1 and TRBJ2-1; TCRdb outputs TRBD2, but without DNA this stays unchecked. The TCR sequence derives from a man between 18 and 35 years old in good health. The CDR3 sequence: CSVAPRDLMGSYNEQFF.